Listed below are T cell receptor beta chains from one sample, sequenced in a study of neurological immune-mediated disorders. TCRdb redid the calling of the 5' RACE reads with MiXCR, one entry per CDR3 protein. The sample contains approximately 48,000 distinct CDR3 sequences, 10% to 15% of which appear only once. Sequencing was done on a sample of PBMCs. These receptors were collected from a male donor with HTLV-1-associated myelopathy (HAM/TSP). CDR3s include the opening cysteine and the closing phenylalanine or tryptophan. Fields, in order: clone size, J gene, V gene, D gene, CDR3 DNA, CDR3 protein. A D gene is named only where the DNA matches it firmly. Where a row states a size, it is once, few, many or the class of an expanded clone; other rows omit it.

clone_size: many
j_call: TRBJ2-1
v_call: TRBV7-2
d_call: .
cdr3_nt: TGTGCCAGCAGCCCGACGCCGGGGTTAGGGGACAATGAGCAGTTCTTC
cdr3_aa: CASSPTPGLGDNEQFF

clone_size: many
j_call: TRBJ2-1
v_call: TRBV6-2/TRBV6-3
d_call: .
cdr3_nt: TGTGCCAGCCGCACGGACCGGAGCTCCTACAATGAGCAGTTCTTC
cdr3_aa: CASRTDRSSYNEQFF

clone_size: many
j_call: TRBJ1-4
v_call: TRBV12-3/TRBV12-4
d_call: .
cdr3_nt: TGTGCCAGCAGTTTGGGCACCACTAATGAAAAACTGTTTTTT
cdr3_aa: CASSLGTTNEKLFF

clone_size: many
j_call: TRBJ2-7
v_call: TRBV20-1
d_call: TRBD1
cdr3_nt: TGCAGTACTACCCCGGGACAGGGGGGCTACGAGCAGTACTTC
cdr3_aa: CSTTPGQGGYEQYF

clone_size: many
j_call: TRBJ2-3
v_call: TRBV20-1
d_call: .
cdr3_nt: TGCAGTGCAGGGGAGTTGTCCGACACAGATACGCAGTATTTT
cdr3_aa: CSAGELSDTDTQYF

clone_size: many
j_call: TRBJ2-5
v_call: TRBV29-1
d_call: TRBD1
cdr3_nt: TGCAGCGGCGACAGGGTAGGCGAGACCCAGTACTTC
cdr3_aa: CSGDRVGETQYF

clone_size: many
j_call: TRBJ2-1
v_call: TRBV9
d_call: .
cdr3_nt: TGTGCCAGCAGCCCCAATTTGGGGAACTACAATGAGCAGTTCTTC
cdr3_aa: CASSPNLGNYNEQFF

clone_size: many
j_call: TRBJ2-2
v_call: TRBV25-1
d_call: .
cdr3_nt: TGTGCCAGCAGTGTCACCCCGAACACCGGGGAGCTGTTTTTT
cdr3_aa: CASSVTPNTGELFF

clone_size: many
j_call: TRBJ2-7
v_call: TRBV5-1
d_call: .
cdr3_nt: TGCGCCAGCAGCTCAACAACAGGGGAGGACGAGCAGTACTTC
cdr3_aa: CASSSTTGEDEQYF

clone_size: many
j_call: TRBJ2-1
v_call: TRBV5-1
d_call: .
cdr3_nt: TGCGCCAGCAGCTTGGCGGGGCCAGACAATGAGCAGTTCTTC
cdr3_aa: CASSLAGPDNEQFF

clone_size: many
j_call: TRBJ2-5
v_call: TRBV5-1
d_call: TRBD2
cdr3_nt: TGCGCCAGCAGCTTGGGGCTGACTAGCGGGGAAGAGACCCAGTACTTC
cdr3_aa: CASSLGLTSGEETQYF

clone_size: many
j_call: TRBJ2-5
v_call: TRBV5-6
d_call: TRBD1
cdr3_nt: TGTGCCAGCAGCTTAACAGGGGTCCAAGAGACCCAGTACTTC
cdr3_aa: CASSLTGVQETQYF

clone_size: .
j_call: TRBJ1-6
v_call: TRBV18
d_call: TRBD1
cdr3_nt: TGTGCCAGCTCACCACCGAACAGGGGAGGAAATTCACCCCTCCACTTT
cdr3_aa: CASSPPNRGGNSPLHF

clone_size: many
j_call: TRBJ2-7
v_call: TRBV7-8
d_call: TRBD1
cdr3_nt: TGTGCCAGCAGCTTAGCGGTACAGGGGATTTTGTACTTC
cdr3_aa: CASSLAVQGILYF

clone_size: many
j_call: TRBJ1-2
v_call: TRBV12-3/TRBV12-4
d_call: .
cdr3_nt: TGTGCCAGCAGTTTGGGGGTTGACTATGGCTACACCTTC
cdr3_aa: CASSLGVDYGYTF

clone_size: many
j_call: TRBJ2-1
v_call: TRBV20-1
d_call: .
cdr3_nt: TGCAGTGCTCCCGCGGGCCTGACCTACAATGAGCAGTTCTTC
cdr3_aa: CSAPAGLTYNEQFF

clone_size: many
j_call: TRBJ2-3
v_call: TRBV20-1
d_call: .
cdr3_nt: TGCAGTGCTAGTAGCCCGAACCCGGGGGTCGTTACGCAGTATTTT
cdr3_aa: CSASSPNPGVVTQYF

clone_size: many
j_call: TRBJ2-2
v_call: TRBV5-1
d_call: .
cdr3_nt: TGCGCCAGCAGCTTGGTGGCAGGGAGCACCGGGGAGCTGTTTTTT
cdr3_aa: CASSLVAGSTGELFF

clone_size: many
j_call: TRBJ2-3
v_call: TRBV20-1
d_call: .
cdr3_nt: TGCAGTGCTAGCCTTATGGGGGCGGCAGATACGCAGTATTTT
cdr3_aa: CSASLMGAADTQYF

clone_size: many
j_call: TRBJ1-1
v_call: TRBV27
d_call: .
cdr3_nt: TGTGCCAGCTCCCGGGGGGTGCGGGGCACTGAAGCTTTCTTT
cdr3_aa: CASSRGVRGTEAFF

clone_size: many
j_call: TRBJ1-4
v_call: TRBV7-9
d_call: .
cdr3_nt: TGTGCCAGCAGCTTACAGGCCGTCGGGTATGAAAAACTGTTTTTT
cdr3_aa: CASSLQAVGYEKLFF

clone_size: many
j_call: TRBJ2-5
v_call: TRBV5-1
d_call: .
cdr3_nt: TGCGCCAGCAGCTTAACCGTAGAGACCCAGTACTTC
cdr3_aa: CASSLTVETQYF